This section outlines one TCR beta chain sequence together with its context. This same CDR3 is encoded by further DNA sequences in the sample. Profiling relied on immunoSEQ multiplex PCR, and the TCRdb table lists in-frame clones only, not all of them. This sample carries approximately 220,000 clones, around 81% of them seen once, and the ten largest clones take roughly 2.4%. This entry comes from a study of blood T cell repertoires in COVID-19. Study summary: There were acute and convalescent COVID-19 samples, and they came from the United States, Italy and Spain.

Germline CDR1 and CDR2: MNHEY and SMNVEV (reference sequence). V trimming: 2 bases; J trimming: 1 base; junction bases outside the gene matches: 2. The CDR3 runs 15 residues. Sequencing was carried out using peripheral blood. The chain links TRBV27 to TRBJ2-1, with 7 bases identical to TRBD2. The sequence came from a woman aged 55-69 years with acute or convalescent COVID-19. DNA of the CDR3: TGTGCCAGCAGTTTAACCGGGGGGTCCTACAATGAGCAGTTCTTC. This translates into CASSLTGGSYNEQFF.